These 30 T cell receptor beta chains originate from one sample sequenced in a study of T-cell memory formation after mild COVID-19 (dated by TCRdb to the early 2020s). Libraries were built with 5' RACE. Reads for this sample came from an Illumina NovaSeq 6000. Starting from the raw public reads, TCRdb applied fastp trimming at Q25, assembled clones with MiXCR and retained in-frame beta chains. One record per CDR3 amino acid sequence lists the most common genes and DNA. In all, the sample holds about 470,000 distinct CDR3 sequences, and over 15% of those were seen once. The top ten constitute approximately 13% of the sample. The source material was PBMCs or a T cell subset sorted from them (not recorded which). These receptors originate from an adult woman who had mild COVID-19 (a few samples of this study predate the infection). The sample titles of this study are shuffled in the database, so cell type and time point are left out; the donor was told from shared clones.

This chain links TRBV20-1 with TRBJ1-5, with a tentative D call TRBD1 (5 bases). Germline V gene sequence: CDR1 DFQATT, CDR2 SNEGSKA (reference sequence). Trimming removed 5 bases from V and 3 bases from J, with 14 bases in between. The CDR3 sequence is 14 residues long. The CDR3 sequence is CSAPGTILNQPQHF. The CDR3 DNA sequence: TGCAGTGCTCCCGGGACGATACTCAATCAGCCCCAGCATTTT.

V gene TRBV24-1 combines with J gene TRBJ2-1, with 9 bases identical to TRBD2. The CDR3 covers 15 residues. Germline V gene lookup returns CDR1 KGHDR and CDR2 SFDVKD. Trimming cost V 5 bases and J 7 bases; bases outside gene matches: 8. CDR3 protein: CATSGAGGPWNEQFF. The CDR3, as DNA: TGTGCCACCAGTGGCGCGGGAGGGCCGTGGAATGAGCAGTTCTTC.

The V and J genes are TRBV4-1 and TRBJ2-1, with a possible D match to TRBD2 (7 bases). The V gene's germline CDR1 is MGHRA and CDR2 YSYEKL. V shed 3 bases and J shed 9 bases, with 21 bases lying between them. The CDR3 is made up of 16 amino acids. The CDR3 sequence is CASSQGLAGAAGEQFF. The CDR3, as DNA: TGCGCCAGCAGCCAGGGGTTGGCGGGGGCCGCCGGTGAGCAGTTCTTC.

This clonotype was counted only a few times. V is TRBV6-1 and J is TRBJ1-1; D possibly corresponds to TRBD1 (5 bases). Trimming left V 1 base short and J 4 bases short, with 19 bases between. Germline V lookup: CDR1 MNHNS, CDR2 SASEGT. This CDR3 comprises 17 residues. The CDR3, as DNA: TGTGCCAGCAGTGAAGGGAGGACTTACTATGGGGGCACTGAAGCTTTCTTT. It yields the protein CASSEGRTYYGGTEAFF.

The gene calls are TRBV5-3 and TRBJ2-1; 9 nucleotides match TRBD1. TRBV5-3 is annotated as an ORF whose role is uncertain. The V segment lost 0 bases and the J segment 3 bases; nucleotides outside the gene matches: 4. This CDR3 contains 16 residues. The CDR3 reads CARSLGKTGGYNEQFF. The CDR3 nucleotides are TGTGCCAGAAGCTTGGGGAAGACAGGGGGCTACAATGAGCAGTTCTTC.

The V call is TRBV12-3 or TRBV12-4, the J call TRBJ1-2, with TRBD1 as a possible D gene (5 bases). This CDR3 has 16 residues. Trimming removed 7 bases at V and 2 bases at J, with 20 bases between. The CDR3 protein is CASKRTAQGGNYGYTF. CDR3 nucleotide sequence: TGTGCCAGCAAACGTACCGCGCAGGGAGGAAACTATGGCTACACCTTC.

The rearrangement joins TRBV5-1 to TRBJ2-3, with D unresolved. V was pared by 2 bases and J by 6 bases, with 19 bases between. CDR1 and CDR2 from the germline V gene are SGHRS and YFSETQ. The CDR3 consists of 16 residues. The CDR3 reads CASSFGGAALLDTQYF. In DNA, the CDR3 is TGCGCCAGCAGCTTTGGCGGCGCGGCCCTACTGGATACGCAGTATTTT.

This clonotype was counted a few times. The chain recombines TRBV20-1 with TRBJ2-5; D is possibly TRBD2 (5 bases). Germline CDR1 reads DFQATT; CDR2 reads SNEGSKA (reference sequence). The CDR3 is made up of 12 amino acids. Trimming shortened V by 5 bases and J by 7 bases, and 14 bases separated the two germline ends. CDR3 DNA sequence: TGCAGTGCTCATGGACTCGCGGGGACCCAGTACTTC. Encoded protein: CSAHGLAGTQYF.

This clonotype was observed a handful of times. The DNA for the CDR3 is TGTGCCAGCAGCGCAGGGGCCAGCAATCAGCCCCAGCATTTT. Translation gives CASSAGASNQPQHF. V usage is TRBV6-6 and J usage is TRBJ1-5; a possible D gene is TRBD1 (6 bases). The CDR3 is 14 amino acids. Trimming shortened V by 6 bases and J by 1 base, and 10 bases separated the two germline ends. The germline CDR1 and CDR2 sequences are MNHNY and SVGAGI (reference sequence).

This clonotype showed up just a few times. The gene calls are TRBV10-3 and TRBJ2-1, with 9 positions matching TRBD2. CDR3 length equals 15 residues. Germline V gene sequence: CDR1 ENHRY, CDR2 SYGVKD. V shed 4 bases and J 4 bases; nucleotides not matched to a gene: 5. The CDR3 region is CAISGGLAGYNEQFF. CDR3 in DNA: TGTGCCATCAGTGGAGGGCTAGCGGGGTACAATGAGCAGTTCTTC.

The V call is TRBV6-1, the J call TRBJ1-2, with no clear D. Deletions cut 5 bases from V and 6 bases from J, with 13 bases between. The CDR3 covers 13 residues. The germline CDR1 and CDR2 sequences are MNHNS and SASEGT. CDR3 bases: TGTGCCAGCAGTTTCGGACTGAGGGATGGCTACACCTTC. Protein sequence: CASSFGLRDGYTF.

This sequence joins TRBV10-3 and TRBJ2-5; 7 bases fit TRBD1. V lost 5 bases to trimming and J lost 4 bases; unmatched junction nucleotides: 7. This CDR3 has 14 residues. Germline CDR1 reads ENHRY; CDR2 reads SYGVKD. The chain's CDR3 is CAISLQGGRETQYF. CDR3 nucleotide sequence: TGTGCCATCAGTCTCCAAGGGGGCCGAGAGACCCAGTACTTC.

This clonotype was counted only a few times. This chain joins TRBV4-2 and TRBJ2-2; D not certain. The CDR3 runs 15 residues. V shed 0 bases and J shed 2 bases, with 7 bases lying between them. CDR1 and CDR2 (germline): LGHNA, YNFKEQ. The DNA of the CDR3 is TGTGCCAGCAGCCAAGAAGGCTATAACACCGGGGAGCTGTTTTTT. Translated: CASSQEGYNTGELFF.

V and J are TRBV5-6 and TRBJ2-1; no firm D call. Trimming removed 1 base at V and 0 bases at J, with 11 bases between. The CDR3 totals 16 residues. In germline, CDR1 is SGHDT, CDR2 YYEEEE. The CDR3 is CASSLRSVRSYNEQFF. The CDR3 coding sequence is TGTGCCAGCAGCTTGAGGTCAGTCCGCTCCTACAATGAGCAGTTCTTC.

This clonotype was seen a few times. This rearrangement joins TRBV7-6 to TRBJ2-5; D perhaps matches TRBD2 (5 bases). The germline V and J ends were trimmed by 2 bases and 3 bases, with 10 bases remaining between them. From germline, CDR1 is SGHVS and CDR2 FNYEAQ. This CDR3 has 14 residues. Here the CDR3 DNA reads TGTGCCAGCAGCTTATTTCCTAGCAAAGAGACCCAGTACTTC. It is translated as CASSLFPSKETQYF.

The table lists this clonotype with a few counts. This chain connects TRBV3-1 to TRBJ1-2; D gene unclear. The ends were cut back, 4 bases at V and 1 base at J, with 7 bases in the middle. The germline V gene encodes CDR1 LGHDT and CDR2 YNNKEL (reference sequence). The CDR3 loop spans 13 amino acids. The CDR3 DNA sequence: TGTGCCAGCAGCCGGACGGTTAACTATGGCTACACCTTC. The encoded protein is CASSRTVNYGYTF.

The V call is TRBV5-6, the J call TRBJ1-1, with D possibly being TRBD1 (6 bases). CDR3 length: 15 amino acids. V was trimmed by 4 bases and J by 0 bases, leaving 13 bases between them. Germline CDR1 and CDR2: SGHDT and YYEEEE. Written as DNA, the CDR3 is TGTGCCAGCAGCCGTGATAGGACAGTGAACACTGAAGCTTTCTTT. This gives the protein CASSRDRTVNTEAFF.

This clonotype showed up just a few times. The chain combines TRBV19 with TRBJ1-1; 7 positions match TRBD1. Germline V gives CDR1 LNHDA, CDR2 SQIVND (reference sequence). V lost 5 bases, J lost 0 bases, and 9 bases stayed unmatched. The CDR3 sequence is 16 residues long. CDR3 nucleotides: TGTGCCAGTAGTCCGCCGACAGGGCCAATGAACACTGAAGCTTTCTTT. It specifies CASSPPTGPMNTEAFF.

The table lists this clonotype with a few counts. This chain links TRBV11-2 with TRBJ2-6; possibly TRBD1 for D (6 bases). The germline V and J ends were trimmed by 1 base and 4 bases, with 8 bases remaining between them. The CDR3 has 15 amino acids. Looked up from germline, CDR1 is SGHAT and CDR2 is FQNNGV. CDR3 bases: TGTGCCAGCAGCTTAGGGGGGCGCGGGGCCAACGTCCTGACTTTC. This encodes CASSLGGRGANVLTF.

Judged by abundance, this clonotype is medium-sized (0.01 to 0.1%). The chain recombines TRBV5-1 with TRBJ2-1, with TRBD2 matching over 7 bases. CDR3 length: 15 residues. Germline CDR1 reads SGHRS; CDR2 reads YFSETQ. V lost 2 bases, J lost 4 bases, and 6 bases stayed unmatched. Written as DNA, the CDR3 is TGCGCCAGCAGCTTTGGAGCGGGACTATACAATGAGCAGTTCTTC. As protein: CASSFGAGLYNEQFF.

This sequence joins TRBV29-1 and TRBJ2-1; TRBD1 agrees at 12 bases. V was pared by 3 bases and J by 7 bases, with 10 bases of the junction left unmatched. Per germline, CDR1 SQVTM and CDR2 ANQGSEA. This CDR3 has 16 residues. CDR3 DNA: TGCAGCGTTGAGGGGGCCTTGGGACAGGGGGCTAATGAGCAGTTCTTC. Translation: CSVEGALGQGANEQFF.

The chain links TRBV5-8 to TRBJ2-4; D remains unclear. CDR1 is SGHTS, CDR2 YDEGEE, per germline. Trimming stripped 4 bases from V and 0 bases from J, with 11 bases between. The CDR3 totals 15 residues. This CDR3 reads CASSHANLAKNIQYF. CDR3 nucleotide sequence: TGTGCCAGCAGCCACGCCAATTTAGCCAAAAACATTCAGTACTTC.

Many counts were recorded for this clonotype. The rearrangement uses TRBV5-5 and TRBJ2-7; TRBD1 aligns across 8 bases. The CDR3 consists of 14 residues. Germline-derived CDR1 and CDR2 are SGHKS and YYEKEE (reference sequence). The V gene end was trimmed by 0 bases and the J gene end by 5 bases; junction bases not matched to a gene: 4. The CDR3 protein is CASSLGQGIDEQYF. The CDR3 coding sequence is TGTGCCAGCAGCTTGGGACAGGGGATCGACGAGCAGTACTTC.

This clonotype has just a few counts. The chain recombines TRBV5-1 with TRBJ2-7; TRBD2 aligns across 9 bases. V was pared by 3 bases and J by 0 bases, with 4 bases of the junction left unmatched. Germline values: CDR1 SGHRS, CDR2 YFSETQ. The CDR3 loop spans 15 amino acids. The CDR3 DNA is TGCGCCAGCAGCTGGGGACTAGCAGACTCCTACGAGCAGTACTTC. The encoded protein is CASSWGLADSYEQYF.

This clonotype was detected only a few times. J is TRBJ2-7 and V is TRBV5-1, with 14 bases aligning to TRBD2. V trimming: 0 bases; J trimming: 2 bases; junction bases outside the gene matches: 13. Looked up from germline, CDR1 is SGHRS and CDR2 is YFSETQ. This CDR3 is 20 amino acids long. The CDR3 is CASSLEGPGLAGVTPYEQYF. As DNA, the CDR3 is TGCGCCAGCAGCTTGGAAGGACCGGGACTAGCGGGAGTTACCCCCTACGAGCAGTACTTC.

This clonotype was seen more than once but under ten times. The CDR3 DNA reads as TGTGCCAGCAGTGAAGGCCAGGGGAACAATGAGCAGTTCTTC. Translated: CASSEGQGNNEQFF. This sequence joins TRBV6-1 and TRBJ2-1; D is perhaps TRBD1 (6 bases). V shed 1 base and J shed 5 bases, with 9 bases lying between them. Germline lookup yields CDR1 MNHNS and CDR2 SASEGT. This CDR3 has 14 residues.

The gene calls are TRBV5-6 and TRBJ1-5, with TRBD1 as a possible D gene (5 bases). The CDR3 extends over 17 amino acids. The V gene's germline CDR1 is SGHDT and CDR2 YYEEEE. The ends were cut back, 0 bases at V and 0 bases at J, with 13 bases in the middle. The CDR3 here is CASSLARAGYSNQPQHF. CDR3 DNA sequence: TGTGCCAGCAGCTTGGCCCGGGCAGGGTATAGCAATCAGCCCCAGCATTTT.

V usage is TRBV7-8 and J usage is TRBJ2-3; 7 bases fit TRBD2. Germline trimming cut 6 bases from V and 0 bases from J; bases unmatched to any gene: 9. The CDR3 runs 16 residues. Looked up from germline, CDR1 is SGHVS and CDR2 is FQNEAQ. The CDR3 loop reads CASSSRAGHSTDTQYF. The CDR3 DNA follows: TGTGCCAGCAGTTCTAGAGCGGGGCATAGCACAGATACGCAGTATTTT.

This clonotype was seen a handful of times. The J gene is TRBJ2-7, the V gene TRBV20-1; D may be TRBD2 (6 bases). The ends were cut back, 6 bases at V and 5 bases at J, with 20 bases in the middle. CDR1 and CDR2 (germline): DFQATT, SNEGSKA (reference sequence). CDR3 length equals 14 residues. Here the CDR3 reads CSAFKAGLVNEQYF. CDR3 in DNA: TGCAGTGCCTTCAAAGCGGGCCTTGTAAACGAGCAGTACTTC.

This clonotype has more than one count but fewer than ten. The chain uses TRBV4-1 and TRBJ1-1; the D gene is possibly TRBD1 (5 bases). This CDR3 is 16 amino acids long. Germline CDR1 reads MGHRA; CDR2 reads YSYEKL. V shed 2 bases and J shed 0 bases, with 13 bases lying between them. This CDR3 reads CASSQPRGGMNTEAFF. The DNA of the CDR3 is TGCGCCAGCAGCCAACCAAGGGGAGGGATGAACACTGAAGCTTTCTTT.